The 31 T cell receptor beta chains below all came from one sample that was sequenced in a study of blood T cell repertoires in COVID-19. TCRdb's table, derived via immunoSEQ multiplex PCR, lists solely in-frame clones and lacks some. Of about 140,000 clones listed, about 84% were seen once; the top ten hold 1.5% to 2%. Source material: PBMCs or T cells enriched from blood (not recorded which). Receptors originate from a woman aged 18-30 years who had been exposed to COVID-19.

The genes are TRBV2 and TRBJ1-1; possibly TRBD1 for D (6 bases). In germline, CDR1 is SNHLY, CDR2 FYNNEI. V was trimmed by 6 bases and J by 10 bases, leaving 15 bases between them. CDR3 size: 12 residues. The CDR3 region is CASRRGGWGAFF. The CDR3 DNA follows: TGTGCCAGCAGGAGGGGGGGCTGGGGAGCTTTCTTT.

The chain carries TRBV28 and TRBJ1-2, with 8 positions matching TRBD1. The V gene's germline CDR1 is MDHEN and CDR2 SYDVKM. Germline trimming cut 3 bases from V and 4 bases from J; bases unmatched to any gene: 7. This CDR3 is built from 15 residues. The CDR3 here is CASSFPGQGPYGYTF. The CDR3 DNA reads as TGTGCCAGCAGTTTCCCCGGACAGGGACCCTATGGCTACACCTTC.

As for this clone: This specimen includes other DNA sequences encoding the same CDR3. V gene TRBV5-1 combines with J gene TRBJ1-1; 7 nucleotides match TRBD1. Trimming removed 4 bases from V and 2 bases from J; junction bases left unmatched: 2. This CDR3 has 13 residues. The germline V gene encodes CDR1 SGHRS and CDR2 YFSETQ. In DNA, the CDR3 is TGCGCCAGCAGCCGGGACAGCAACACTGAAGCTTTCTTT. Its protein is CASSRDSNTEAFF.

The chain links TRBV18 to TRBJ2-5, with 10 positions matching TRBD2. The CDR3 extends over 21 amino acids. Per germline, CDR1 KGHSH and CDR2 LQKENI. Trimming at V came to 0 bases and at J to 5 bases, leaving 21 bases not matched to a gene. Here the CDR3 DNA reads TGTGCCAGCTCACCACCTGGCCGACTCCAGGAGCGGGAGGGTGGATGGGAGACCCAGTACTTC. Translated, it gives CASSPPGRLQEREGGWETQYF.

The V gene is TRBV4-1, the J gene TRBJ2-7; TRBD2 aligns across 10 bases. J was trimmed by 3 bases and V by 4 bases; bases with no gene match: 6. The CDR3 sequence is 15 residues long. Per the germline V gene, CDR1 is MGHRA and CDR2 is YSYEKL. The CDR3 coding sequence is TGCGCCAGCAGCCCAAGACTAGCGGGCGTCTACGAGCAGTACTTC. It yields the protein CASSPRLAGVYEQYF.

CDR3 region: CASSQRPYNSPLHF. DNA of the CDR3: TGCGCCAGCAGCCAGAGGCCTTATAATTCACCCCTCCACTTT. The chain couples TRBV4-3 to TRBJ1-6, with no clear D. CDR1 is LGHNA, CDR2 YSLEER, per germline. The CDR3 runs to 14 residues. Trimming removed 3 bases from V and 4 bases from J, with 7 bases in between.

The DNA for the CDR3 is TGTGCCACCAGCAGAGATTCCAGGGTTGCCACCGGGGAGCTGTTTTTT. It encodes CATSRDSRVATGELFF. The rearrangement uses TRBV15 and TRBJ2-2; maybe TRBD1 (5 bases). Trimming stripped 0 bases from V and 4 bases from J, with 12 bases between. The CDR3 extends over 16 amino acids. The germline V gene encodes CDR1 LNHNV and CDR2 YYDKDF (reference sequence). Full variable domain (rest looked up from reference TRBV15 and TRBJ2-2): DAMVIQNPRYQVTQFGKPVTLSCSQTLNHNVMYWYQQKSSQAPKLLFHYYDKDFNNEADTPDNFQSRRPNTSFCFLDIRSPGLGDTAMYLCATSRDSRVATGELFFGEGSRLTVL.

V gene TRBV10-3 combines with J gene TRBJ1-1; TRBD1 aligns across 9 bases. The CDR3 sequence is 16 residues long. The V gene's germline CDR1 is ENHRY and CDR2 SYGVKD. The junction had 13 bases not matched to a gene; V was cut back by 5 bases and J by 6 bases. DNA for the CDR3: TGTGCCATCAGTTCCGAGACCGGGACAGGGAAAGCTGAAGCTTTCTTT. The encoded protein is CAISSETGTGKAEAFF.

This clone was counted once. The chain couples TRBV7-9 to TRBJ1-1; D ambiguous. This CDR3 is built from 13 residues. Trimming removed 10 bases at V and 2 bases at J, with 14 bases between. Looked up from germline, CDR1 is SEHNR and CDR2 is FQNEAQ (reference sequence). DNA for the CDR3: TGTGCCATCCGGACTTTACTCAACACTGAAGCTTTCTTT. Translating it yields CAIRTLLNTEAFF.

The gene calls are TRBV7-8 and TRBJ2-5; 7 bases are shared with TRBD1. The ends lost 1 base at V and 2 bases at J; junction bases unmatched: 1. The CDR3 consists of 14 residues. The V gene's germline CDR1 is SGHVS and CDR2 FQNEAQ. CDR3 in DNA: TGTGCCAGCAGCTTAGGGACAGGTCAAGAGACCCAGTACTTC. It specifies CASSLGTGQETQYF.

The J gene is TRBJ2-5, the V gene TRBV6-5, with a weak D call TRBD1 (6 bases). The germline V and J ends were trimmed by 7 bases and 0 bases, with 15 bases remaining between them. CDR1 is MNHEY and CDR2 is SVGAGI in the germline V gene. CDR3 size: 15 residues. CDR3 amino acids: CASTEDSIYQETQYF. Written as DNA, the CDR3 is TGTGCCAGCACCGAGGACAGCATTTACCAAGAGACCCAGTACTTC.

This chain links TRBV27 with TRBJ2-7; D unclear. Trimming stripped 6 bases from V and 0 bases from J, with 9 bases between. This CDR3 is 13 amino acids long. Germline loops: CDR1 MNHEY, CDR2 SMNVEV (reference sequence). CDR3 region: CASRGTSSYEQYF. The CDR3 DNA reads TGTGCCAGCAGGGGCACATCCTCCTACGAGCAGTACTTC.

J is TRBJ1-6 and V is TRBV11-2; 10 bases align to TRBD1. Unmatched junction bases numbered 7, after V lost 4 bases and J lost 7 bases. CDR3 length: 16 residues. Looked up from germline, CDR1 is SGHAT and CDR2 is FQNNGV. CDR3 residues: CASSYIQGQGNSPLHF. CDR3 DNA sequence: TGTGCCAGCAGCTATATACAGGGACAGGGGAATTCACCCCTCCACTTT.

The chain combines TRBV30 with TRBJ1-6, with no clear D. V lost 2 bases and J 8 bases, leaving 10 bases between the germline ends. The CDR3 has 13 residues. Germline CDR1 reads GTSNPN; CDR2 reads SVGIG (reference sequence). The CDR3 DNA follows: TGTGCCTGGAGTAAACAGCCTGATTCACCCCTCCACTTT. It specifies CAWSKQPDSPLHF.

This chain connects TRBV7-9 to TRBJ1-1, with no clear D. The CDR3 consists of 12 residues. CDR1 SEHNR and CDR2 FQNEAQ come from the germline V gene (reference sequence). V lost 5 bases, J lost 6 bases, and 10 bases lay in between. DNA for the CDR3: TGTGCCAGCAGCCCTAATCTCGCTGAAGCTTTCTTT. Translating it yields CASSPNLAEAFF.

The V call is TRBV2, the J call TRBJ1-5, with D possibly matching TRBD1 (5 bases). Trimming stripped 6 bases from V and 5 bases from J, with 11 bases between. The CDR3 is 13 residues long. Germline CDR1 SNHLY, CDR2 FYNNEI. CDR3 in amino acids: CASSRQLDQPQHF. The CDR3 DNA is TGTGCCAGCAGCCGACAGCTAGATCAGCCCCAGCATTTT.

In the case of this clone: In the same sample, other DNA sequences code for this CDR3. The chain employs TRBV7-9 and TRBJ1-5, with 9 bases that match TRBD1. Germline loops: CDR1 SEHNR, CDR2 FQNEAQ (reference sequence). J lost 7 bases, V lost 5 bases, and 6 bases had no gene match. The CDR3 is 14 amino acids. The chain's CDR3 is CASSPTGGGQPQHF. Here the CDR3 DNA reads TGTGCCAGCAGCCCAACAGGGGGCGGACAGCCCCAGCATTTT. Full variable domain (remainder filled in from reference TRBV7-9 and TRBJ1-5): DTGVSQNPRHKITKRGQNVTFRCDPISEHNRLYWYRQTLGQGPEFLTYFQNEAQLEKSRLLSDRFSAERPKGSFSTLEIQRTEQGDSAMYLCASSPTGGGQPQHFGDGTRLSIL.

This chain links TRBV5-1 with TRBJ2-3, with D unresolved. V was pared by 4 bases and J by 0 bases, with 15 bases between. The germline V gene has CDR1 SGHRS and CDR2 YFSETQ. CDR3 length equals 16 residues. In nucleotides, the CDR3 is TGCGCCAGCAGCCCGTCGATGACTCGAAGCACAGATACGCAGTATTTT. Translated, it gives CASSPSMTRSTDTQYF.

The V gene is TRBV19, the J gene TRBJ1-2, with TRBD1 matching over 9 bases. The junction had 7 bases not matched to a gene; V was cut back by 7 bases and J by 4 bases. The CDR3 sequence is 14 residues long. Germline loops: CDR1 LNHDA, CDR2 SQIVND (reference sequence). CDR3 in DNA: TGTGCCAGTAACCGACAGGGGGTTACCTATGGCTACACCTTC. Translation gives CASNRQGVTYGYTF.

This clone is a singleton in its sample. DNA for the CDR3: TGTGCCAGCAGCGCGGGTAACAGGGGCTACGAGCAGTACTTC. The encoded protein is CASSAGNRGYEQYF. V usage is TRBV9 and J usage is TRBJ2-7; the match to TRBD1 covers 7 bases. CDR3 length: 14 residues. The trim removed 3 bases at V and 3 bases at J, leaving 6 bases unmatched. CDR1 is SGDLS and CDR2 is YYNGEE in the germline V gene.

This clone was seen a single time. The V call is TRBV7-9, the J call TRBJ2-2, with D unresolved. CDR1 and CDR2 from the germline V gene are SEHNR and FQNEAQ (reference sequence). The CDR3 is made up of 11 amino acids. With 5 bases removed from V and 4 bases from J, the gap between germline ends came to 2 bases. The CDR3 is CASSRTGELFF. DNA of the CDR3: TGTGCCAGCAGCCGCACCGGGGAGCTGTTTTTT. The full variable domain, rest sourced from reference TRBV7-9 and TRBJ2-2, is DTGVSQNPRHKITKRGQNVTFRCDPISEHNRLYWYRQTLGQGPEFLTYFQNEAQLEKSRLLSDRFSAERPKGSFSTLEIQRTEQGDSAMYLCASSRTGELFFGEGSRLTVL.

The V and J genes are TRBV4-1 and TRBJ2-1; TRBD2 agrees at 8 bases. Germline V gene lookup returns CDR1 MGHRA and CDR2 YSYEKL. The V segment lost 3 bases and the J segment 3 bases; nucleotides outside the gene matches: 4. The CDR3 runs 15 residues. In nucleotides, the CDR3 is TGCGCCAGCAGCCAGGGGGGACTAGACTACAATGAGCAGTTCTTC. It is translated as CASSQGGLDYNEQFF.

This rearrangement joins TRBV7-8 to TRBJ1-1, with D perhaps matching TRBD1 (6 bases). The germline gives CDR1 SGHVS, CDR2 FQNEAQ. The V gene lost 4 bases and the J gene lost 8 bases, with 11 bases spanning the gap. The CDR3 loop spans 12 amino acids. The CDR3 bases are TGTGCCAGCAGCTCCAACAGGGCGGAAGCTTTCTTT. It codes for CASSSNRAEAFF.

V gene TRBV19 combines with J gene TRBJ1-1; D gene unclear. V was clipped by 5 bases and J by 0 bases, with 16 bases between them. The CDR3 sequence is 16 residues long. Germline CDR1 reads LNHDA; CDR2 reads SQIVND (reference sequence). The CDR3 nucleotides read TGTGCCAGTAGTCCCCAGCGGCCAAATTTGAACACTGAAGCTTTCTTT. This codes for CASSPQRPNLNTEAFF.

This chain joins TRBV16 and TRBJ1-2; the D gene is possibly TRBD1 (5 bases). The CDR3 consists of 14 residues. Trimming took off 1 base at V and 6 bases at J, with 12 bases between the two ends. Germline CDR1 is KGHSY and CDR2 is FQNENV. The CDR3 spells CASSQLRTLHGYTF. Written as DNA, the CDR3 is TGTGCCAGCAGCCAATTGAGGACACTGCATGGCTACACCTTC.

The chain combines TRBV5-8 with TRBJ2-6; 8 bases fit TRBD1. The CDR3 has 18 residues. Per the germline V gene, CDR1 is SGHTS and CDR2 is YDEGEE. J lost 0 bases, V lost 7 bases, and 12 bases had no gene match. CDR3 sequence reads: CASLFLDRASSGANVLTF. The CDR3 region has the DNA TGTGCCAGCCTCTTTTTGGACAGGGCCTCCTCTGGGGCCAACGTCCTGACTTTC. The variable domain in full, completed from reference TRBV5-8 and TRBJ2-6, reads EAGVTQSPTHLIKTRGQQATLRCSPISGHTSVYWYQQALGLGLQFLLWYDEGEERNRGNFPPRFSGRQFPNYSSELNVNALELEDSALYLCASLFLDRASSGANVLTFGAGSRLTVL.

The chain carries TRBV10-3 and TRBJ2-7; D is possibly TRBD2 (5 bases). V dropped 4 bases and J dropped 3 bases, with 7 bases sitting between them. In germline, CDR1 is ENHRY, CDR2 SYGVKD. This CDR3 region has 12 residues. The CDR3 DNA sequence: TGTGCCATCAGTGTTACTAGCTACGAGCAGTACTTC. It encodes CAISVTSYEQYF.

The chain employs TRBV27 and TRBJ2-7; 8 bases map to TRBD1. The CDR3 totals 15 residues. The germline gives CDR1 MNHEY, CDR2 SMNVEV (reference sequence). With 5 bases clipped from V and 5 bases from J, the junction kept 11 bases outside the gene matches. CDR3 DNA: TGTGCCAGCAGTCTAGGGGGCTCAGGGGGCCACGAGCAGTACTTC. Protein: CASSLGGSGGHEQYF.

This clone has just a few counts. The gene calls are TRBV28 and TRBJ1-5, with 7 bases aligning to TRBD1. The CDR3 covers 13 residues. J lost 3 bases, V lost 10 bases, and 6 bases had no gene match. From germline, CDR1 is MDHEN and CDR2 SYDVKM. CDR3 protein: CAITTGNNQPQHF. For the CDR3, the DNA is TGTGCCATCACGACAGGGAACAATCAGCCCCAGCATTTT.

The chain links TRBV9 to TRBJ2-1; 9 bases agree with TRBD1. This CDR3 comprises 15 residues. V dropped 3 bases and J dropped 3; count of bases not matched to a gene: 4. Germline loops: CDR1 SGDLS, CDR2 YYNGEE. CDR3 in amino acids: CASSATTGGYNEQFF. The CDR3 region has the DNA TGTGCCAGCAGCGCGACGACAGGGGGCTACAATGAGCAGTTCTTC.

The V and J genes are TRBV10-1 and TRBJ2-7; D possibly corresponds to TRBD1 (7 bases). CDR1 is WNHNN, CDR2 SYGVQD, per germline (reference sequence). The CDR3 has 13 residues. The V and J ends lost 10 bases and 4 bases respectively, with 17 bases between them. DNA of the CDR3: TGCGCCACTCCGACAGGGAGGAGGTACGAGCAGTACTTC. Encoded protein: CATPTGRRYEQYF.